This T cell receptor beta chain was recovered during a study of T cells in women clearing cervical HPV infection. With regard to this clone: Its antigen remains unidentified. Sequencing ends 3 residues short of the CDR3 end; the germline J gene provides the rest.

Notes on the study in general: Richness plus V gene abundances separated cases from controls with AUC less than 0.9. T-cell numbers per sample were unknown and may explain richness differences. Timing of associations relative to infection is unclear; T-cell subsets were not isolated.

Genomic DNA, averaging approximately 1,100 ng per sample, yielded TCR beta CDR3 via immunoSEQ. Generated by immunoSEQ multiplex PCR, the TCRdb table keeps only in-frame clones and is missing some. Across around 23,000 clones, the top ten clones capture under 10% of the sample. Trimming stripped 5 bases from V and 4 bases from J, with 12 bases between. Germline values: CDR1 LNHDA, CDR2 SQIVND (reference sequence). This CDR3 has 14 amino acids. The sequenced material came from blood buffy coat. The sequence was obtained from a woman aged 18 to 75 with a cervical HPV16 infection that either progressed to CIN3+ or cleared (not recorded which). This chain links TRBV19 with TRBJ1-5; possible D gene TRBD1, 5 bases. CDR3 protein: CASSYQGANQPQHF. The CDR3 DNA, read in part, is TGTGCCAGTAGTTATCAGGGAGCGAATCAGCCC.